The clone carrying this T cell receptor beta chain appeared once. Its specificity is unknown. Germline assignment: CDR1 SGHRS and CDR2 YFSETQ. This CDR3 has 12 residues. Trimming cost V 4 bases and J 0 bases, with 5 bases left between them. Noted time point: week 35, safety follow-up. Each dose of the vaccine consisted of 300 ug of mutant IDH1 20-mer peptide, with topical imiquimod. New WHO grade 3 or 4 astrocytomas that were IDH1-mutant and ATRX-lost occurred in the donors. This entry is derived from a study of a mutant IDH1 vaccine in newly diagnosed glioma. In the study overall: Patients received vaccination from 4-6 weeks after radiotherapy alone, or with temozolomide cycles. Visit V12 happened at week 35; visit V13 happened at week 47.

Measured with immunoSEQ multiplex PCR; TCRdb has only the in-frame clones, and not every one. Of 65,000 to 85,000 clones listed, around nine tenths are singletons. This sequence joins TRBV5-1 and TRBJ2-7, with no clear D. The sample here was PBMCs, taken from a glioma patient whose treatment included an IDH1 peptide vaccine. The TCR was taken from a man aged 25-45 years with glioma. As DNA, the CDR3 is TGCGCCAGCAGCCCGGACTCCTACGAGCAGTACTTC. Encoded protein: CASSPDSYEQYF.